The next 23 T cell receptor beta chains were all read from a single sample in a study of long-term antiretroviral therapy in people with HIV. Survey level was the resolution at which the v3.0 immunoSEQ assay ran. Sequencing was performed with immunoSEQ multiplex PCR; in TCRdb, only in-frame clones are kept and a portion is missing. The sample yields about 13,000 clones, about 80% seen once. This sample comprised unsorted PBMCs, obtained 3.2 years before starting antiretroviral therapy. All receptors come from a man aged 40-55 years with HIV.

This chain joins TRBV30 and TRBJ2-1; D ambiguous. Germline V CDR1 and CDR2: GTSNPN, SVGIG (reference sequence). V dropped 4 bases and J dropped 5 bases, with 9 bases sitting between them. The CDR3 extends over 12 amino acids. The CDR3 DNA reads TGTGCCTGGACAGGATTTAACAATGAGCAGTTCTTC. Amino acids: CAWTGFNNEQFF.

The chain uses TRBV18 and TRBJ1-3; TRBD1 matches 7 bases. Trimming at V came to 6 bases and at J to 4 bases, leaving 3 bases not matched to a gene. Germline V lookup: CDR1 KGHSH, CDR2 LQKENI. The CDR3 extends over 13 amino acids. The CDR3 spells CASSPGQGNTIYF. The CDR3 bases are TGTGCCAGCTCCCCGGGACAGGGAAACACCATATATTTT.

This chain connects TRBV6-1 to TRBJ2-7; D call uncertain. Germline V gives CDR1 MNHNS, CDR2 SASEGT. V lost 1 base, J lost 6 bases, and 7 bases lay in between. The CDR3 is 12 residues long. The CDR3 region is CASSEVLGEQYF. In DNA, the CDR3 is TGTGCCAGCAGTGAAGTTCTGGGCGAGCAGTACTTC.

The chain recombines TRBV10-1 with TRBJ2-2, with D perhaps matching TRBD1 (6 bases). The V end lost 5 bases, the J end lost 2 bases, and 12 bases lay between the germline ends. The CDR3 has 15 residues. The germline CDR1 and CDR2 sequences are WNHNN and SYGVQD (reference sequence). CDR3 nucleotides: TGCGCCAGCAGTCCCGGGACAATAAACACCGGGGAGCTGTTTTTT. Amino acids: CASSPGTINTGELFF.

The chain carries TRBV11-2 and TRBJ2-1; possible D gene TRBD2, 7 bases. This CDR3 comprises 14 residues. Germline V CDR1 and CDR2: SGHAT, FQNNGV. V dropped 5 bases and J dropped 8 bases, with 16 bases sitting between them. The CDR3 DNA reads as TGTGCCAGCAGCCCCATGGGGGGGGCCCATGAGCAGTTCTTC. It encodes CASSPMGGAHEQFF.

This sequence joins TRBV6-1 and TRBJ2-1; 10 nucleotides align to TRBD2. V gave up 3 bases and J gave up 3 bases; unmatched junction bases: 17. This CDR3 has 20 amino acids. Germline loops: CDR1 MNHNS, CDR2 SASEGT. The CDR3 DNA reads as TGTGCCAGCAGTGAGGTAACTAGCGGGGTCCCCTTGTTCAGCTACAATGAGCAGTTCTTC. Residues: CASSEVTSGVPLFSYNEQFF.

The CDR3 loop is CASSLGTGSSFTDTQYF. CDR3 bases: TGTGCCAGCAGCTTAGGGACAGGGTCCTCTTTCACAGATACGCAGTATTTT. The rearrangement joins TRBV7-9 to TRBJ2-3; 8 bases are a match to TRBD1. The CDR3 sequence is 17 residues long. Germline CDR1 and CDR2: SEHNR and FQNEAQ (reference sequence). Germline trimming cut 1 base from V and 2 bases from J; bases unmatched to any gene: 8.

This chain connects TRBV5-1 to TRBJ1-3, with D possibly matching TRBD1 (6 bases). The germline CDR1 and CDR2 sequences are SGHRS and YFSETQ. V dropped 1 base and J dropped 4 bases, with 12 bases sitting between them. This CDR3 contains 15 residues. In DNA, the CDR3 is TGCGCCAGCAGCTTGACGGGGGCTTGGGGAAACACCATATATTTT. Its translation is CASSLTGAWGNTIYF.

The CDR3 reads CASTDRGPSSGANVLTF. CDR3 in DNA: TGTGCCAGCACGGACAGAGGTCCCAGCTCTGGGGCCAACGTCCTGACTTTC. The genes are TRBV7-9 and TRBJ2-6; TRBD1 is a possible D gene (6 bases). This CDR3 comprises 17 residues. Per the germline V gene, CDR1 is SEHNR and CDR2 is FQNEAQ (reference sequence). V lost 7 bases and J 0 bases, leaving 16 bases between the germline ends.

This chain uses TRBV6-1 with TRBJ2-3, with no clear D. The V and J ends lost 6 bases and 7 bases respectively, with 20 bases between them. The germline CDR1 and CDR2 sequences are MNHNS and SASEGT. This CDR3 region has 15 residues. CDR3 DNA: TGTGCCAGCAGATTCACCCGGTGGGCCCCGAATACGCAGTATTTT. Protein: CASRFTRWAPNTQYF.

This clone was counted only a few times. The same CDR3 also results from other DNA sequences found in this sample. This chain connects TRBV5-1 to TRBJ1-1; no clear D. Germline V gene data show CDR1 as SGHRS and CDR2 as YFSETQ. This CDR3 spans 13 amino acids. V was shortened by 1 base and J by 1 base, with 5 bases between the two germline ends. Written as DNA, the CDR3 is TGCGCCAGCAGCTTGCAGACGAACACTGAAGCTTTCTTT. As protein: CASSLQTNTEAFF.

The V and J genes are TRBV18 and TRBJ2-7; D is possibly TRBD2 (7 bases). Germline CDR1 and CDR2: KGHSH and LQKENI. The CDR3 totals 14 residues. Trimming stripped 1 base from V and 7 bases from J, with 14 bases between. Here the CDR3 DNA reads TGTGCCAGCTCACCACAGGCGGGGGCGGGAGAGCAGTACTTC. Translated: CASSPQAGAGEQYF.

As DNA, the CDR3 is TGTGCCAGCAGTTCCGGGACAGGGTTCTACAATGAGCAGTTCTTC. Residues: CASSSGTGFYNEQFF. The chain is built from TRBV2 and TRBJ2-1, with 9 bases fitting TRBD1. The CDR3 runs to 15 residues. V dropped 5 bases and J dropped 3; count of bases not matched to a gene: 5. Germline V CDR1 and CDR2: SNHLY, FYNNEI.

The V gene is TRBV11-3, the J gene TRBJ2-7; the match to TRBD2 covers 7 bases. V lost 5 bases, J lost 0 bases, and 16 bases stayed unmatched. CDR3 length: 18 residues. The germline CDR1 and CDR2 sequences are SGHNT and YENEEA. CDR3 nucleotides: TGTGCCAGCAGCCTAAAATATGGGGGACTAATCATCTCCTACGAGCAGTACTTC. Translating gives CASSLKYGGLIISYEQYF.

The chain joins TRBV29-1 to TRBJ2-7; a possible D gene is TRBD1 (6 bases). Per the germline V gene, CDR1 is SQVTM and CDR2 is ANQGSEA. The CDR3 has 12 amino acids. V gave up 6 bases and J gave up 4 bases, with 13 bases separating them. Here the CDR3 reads CSVRGTLYEQYF. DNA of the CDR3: TGCAGCGTCCGAGGGACACTTTACGAGCAGTACTTC.

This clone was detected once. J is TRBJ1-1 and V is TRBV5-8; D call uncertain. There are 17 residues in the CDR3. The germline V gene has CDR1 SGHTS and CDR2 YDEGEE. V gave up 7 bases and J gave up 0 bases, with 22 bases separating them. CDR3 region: CASLWTEIKRMNTEAFF. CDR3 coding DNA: TGTGCCAGCCTCTGGACGGAGATAAAACGCATGAACACTGAAGCTTTCTTT.

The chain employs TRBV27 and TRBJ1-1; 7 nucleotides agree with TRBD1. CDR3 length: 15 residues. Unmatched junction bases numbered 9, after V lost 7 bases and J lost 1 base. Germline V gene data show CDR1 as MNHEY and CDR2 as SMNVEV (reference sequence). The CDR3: CASKPGGTANTEAFF. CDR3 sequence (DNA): TGTGCCAGCAAGCCTGGGGGGACAGCGAACACTGAAGCTTTCTTT.

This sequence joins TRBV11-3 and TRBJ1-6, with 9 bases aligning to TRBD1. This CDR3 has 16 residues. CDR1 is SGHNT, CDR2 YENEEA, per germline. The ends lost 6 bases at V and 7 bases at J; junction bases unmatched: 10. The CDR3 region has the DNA TGTGCCAGCAGTTACAGGGGGCGAGGTGGAAATTCACCCCTCCACTTT. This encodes CASSYRGRGGNSPLHF.

This CDR3 is CASSEGPDGYEQYF. Written as DNA, the CDR3 is TGTGCCAGCAGTGAAGGGCCCGACGGATACGAGCAGTACTTC. V usage is TRBV2 and J usage is TRBJ2-7; D is unclear. The germline V gene has CDR1 SNHLY and CDR2 FYNNEI. The CDR3 extends over 14 amino acids. V was shortened by 1 base and J by 4 bases, with 11 bases between the two germline ends.

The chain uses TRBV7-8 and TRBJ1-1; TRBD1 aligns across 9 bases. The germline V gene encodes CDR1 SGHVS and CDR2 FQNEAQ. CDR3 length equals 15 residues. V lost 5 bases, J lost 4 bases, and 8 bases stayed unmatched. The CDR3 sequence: CASSPQGAPGTEAFF. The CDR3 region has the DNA TGTGCCAGCAGCCCACAGGGGGCGCCGGGCACTGAAGCTTTCTTT.

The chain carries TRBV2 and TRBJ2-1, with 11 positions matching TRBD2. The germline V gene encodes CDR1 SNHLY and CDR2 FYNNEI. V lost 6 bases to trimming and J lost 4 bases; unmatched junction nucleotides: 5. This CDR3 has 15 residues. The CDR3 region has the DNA TGTGCCAGCAGGGATACTAGCGGGGGATACAATGAGCAGTTCTTC. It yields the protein CASRDTSGGYNEQFF.

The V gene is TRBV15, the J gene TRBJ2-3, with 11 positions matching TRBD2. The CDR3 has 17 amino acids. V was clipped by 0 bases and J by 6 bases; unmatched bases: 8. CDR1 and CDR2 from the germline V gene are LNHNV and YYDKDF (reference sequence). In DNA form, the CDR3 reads TGTGCCACCAGCAGAGATAAGGCTAGCGGGGGGTCGGATACGCAGTATTTT. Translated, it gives CATSRDKASGGSDTQYF.

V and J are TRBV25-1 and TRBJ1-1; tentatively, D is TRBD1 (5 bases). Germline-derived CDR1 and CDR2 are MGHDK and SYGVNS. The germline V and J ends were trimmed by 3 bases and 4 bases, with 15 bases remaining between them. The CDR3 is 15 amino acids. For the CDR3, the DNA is TGTGCCAGCAGTGAGTCGGGACGTAGCTTCACTGAAGCTTTCTTT. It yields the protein CASSESGRSFTEAFF.